This record concerns one T cell receptor beta chain sequence. The antigen remains undetermined. V was trimmed by 2 bases and J by 2 bases, leaving 17 bases between them. Germline CDR1 reads SGHRS; CDR2 reads YFSETQ. CDR3 length equals 16 residues. The data were obtained in a study of cytotoxic CD8 clonotypes in ibrutinib-treated CLL. About the study: In all, about a dozen patients were relapsed/refractory, 15 were treatment-naive and about 18 were IGHV unmutated.

Method: immunoSEQ multiplex PCR; TCRdb's copy keeps in-frame clones and lacks some. The data hold 300,000 to 400,000 clones, with 67% observed a single time. Findings and limits, study-wide: At progression, clonality fell back toward baseline after rising at ibrutinib response. Public clonotypes showed up rarely, and on treatment they shrank or held steady. The study found baseline clonality above age-matched healthy donors, tracking circulating CD8+ T-cell counts.

This chain connects TRBV5-1 to TRBJ2-7; D is perhaps TRBD1 or TRBD2 (5 bases each). The receptor's source is a human donor with chronic lymphocytic leukemia. The material sequenced was PBMCs, taken after 36 months of ibrutinib treatment. The DNA for the CDR3 is TGCGCCAGCAGCTTCGGGGCAGGTCCTTGGCCCTACGAGCAGTACTTC. This sequence encodes CASSFGAGPWPYEQYF.